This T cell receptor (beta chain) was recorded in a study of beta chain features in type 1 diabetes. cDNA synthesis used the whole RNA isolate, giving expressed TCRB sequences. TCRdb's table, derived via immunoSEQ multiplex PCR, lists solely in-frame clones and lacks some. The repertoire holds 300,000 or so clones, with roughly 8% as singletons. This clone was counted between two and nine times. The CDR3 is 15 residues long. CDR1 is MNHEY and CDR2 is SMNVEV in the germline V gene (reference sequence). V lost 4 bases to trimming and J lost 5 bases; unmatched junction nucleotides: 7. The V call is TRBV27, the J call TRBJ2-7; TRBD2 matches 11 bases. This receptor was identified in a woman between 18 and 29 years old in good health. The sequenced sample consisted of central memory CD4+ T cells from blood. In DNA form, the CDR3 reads TGTGCCAGCAGTTCCCAGACTAGCGGGAACAACGAGCAGTACTTC. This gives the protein CASSSQTSGNNEQYF.